This T cell receptor beta chain originates from a study of response to subunit inactivated influenza vaccine. This clonotype came up a few times. Trimming removed 4 bases from V and 4 bases from J, with 14 bases in between. The CDR3 contains 14 residues. Per germline, CDR1 MNHEY and CDR2 SVGAGI. TCRdb independently ran MiXCR on the RT-PCR reads; one entry per CDR3 protein. The sample lists approximately 680,000 distinct CDR3 sequences, around 14% occurring once. The sequenced sample was PBMCs from blood, obtained roughly 13 days after vaccination. The TCR was taken from a man between 45 and 60 years old who received an inactivated influenza vaccine. The chain has TRBV6-5 and TRBJ2-7, with D tentatively TRBD1 or TRBD2 (5 bases each). CDR3 region: CASSWDGLLYEQYF. The CDR3 nucleotides are TGTGCCAGCAGTTGGGACGGTTTACTGTACGAGCAGTACTTC.